A selection of T cell receptor beta chains follows, all from one sample in a study of blood T cell repertoires in COVID-19. The assay was immunoSEQ multiplex PCR, and TCRdb's table has in-frame clones only and misses some. The data contain around 77,000 clones, about nine tenths of them singletons. The sequenced sample consisted of peripheral blood. Source of these receptors: a woman older than 75 with active or convalescent COVID-19. The CDR3 runs from the conserved cysteine through the conserved F or W.

TRBJ2-1 TRBV10-2 CASSELRGYNEQFF
TRBJ1-5 TRBV11-2 CASSLASGNQPQHF
TRBJ1-2 TRBV27 CASTLIGGSNYGYTF
TRBJ2-7 TRBV6-2/TRBV6-3 CASSYGLAGPMEKQYF
TRBJ1-5 TRBV6-1 CASSEALGTGGRRPQHF
TRBJ2-7 TRBV3-1/TRBV3-2 CASSQRDRVYEQYF
TRBJ2-5 TRBV5-1 CASSVGTGGRETQYF
TRBJ1-2 TRBV28 CASTLVDSSYGYTF
TRBJ1-2 TRBV5-4 CASSPGTGSYGYTF
TRBJ2-4 TRBV4-1 CASSQAAGIQYF
TRBJ2-3 TRBV27 CASSFAGGAGTDTQYF
TRBJ2-5 TRBV19 CASSILAGQETQYF
TRBJ2-3 TRBV7-3 CASSWTGERTDTQYF
TRBJ1-6 TRBV5-1 CASSLVVNPSPLHF
TRBJ1-3 TRBV13 CASSPRVSSGNTIYF
TRBJ2-5 TRBV9 CASSPEGDWGETQYF
TRBJ1-1 TRBV6-5 CASISRGIRPEAFF
TRBJ2-6 TRBV5-1 CASSAGRGGANVLTF
TRBJ2-1 TRBV10-3 CAIRPLGGAKDEQFF
TRBJ1-2 TRBV21-1 CASSICGRGQHGYTF
TRBJ2-1 TRBV28 CASSLVAGGPYNEQFF
TRBJ2-5 TRBV9 CASSVASGSQETQYF
TRBJ2-7 TRBV6-5 CASRWGSGANYEQYF
TRBJ1-5 TRBV5-6 CASSLVRDRDQPQHF
TRBJ2-2 TRBV4-2 CASSQVSGGVTTGELFF
TRBJ1-1 TRBV5-4 CASSYPLGQGVMNTEAFF
TRBJ2-2 TRBV5-4 CASSLAGTGTGELFF
TRBJ2-3 TRBV7-2 CASSLRGLRDRGPDTQYF
TRBJ2-2 TRBV7-3 CAGRTGGTGELFF